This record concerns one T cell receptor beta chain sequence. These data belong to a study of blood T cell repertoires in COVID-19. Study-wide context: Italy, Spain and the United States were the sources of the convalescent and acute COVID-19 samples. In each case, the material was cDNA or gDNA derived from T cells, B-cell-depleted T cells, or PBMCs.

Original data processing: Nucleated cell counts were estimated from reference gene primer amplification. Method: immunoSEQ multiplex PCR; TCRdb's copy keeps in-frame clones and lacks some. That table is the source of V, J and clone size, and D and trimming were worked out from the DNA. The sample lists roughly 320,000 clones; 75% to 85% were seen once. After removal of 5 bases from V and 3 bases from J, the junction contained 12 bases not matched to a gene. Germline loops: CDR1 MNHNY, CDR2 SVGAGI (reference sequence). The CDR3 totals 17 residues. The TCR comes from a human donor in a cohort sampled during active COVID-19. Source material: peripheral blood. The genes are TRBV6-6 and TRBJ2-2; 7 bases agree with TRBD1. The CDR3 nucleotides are TGTGCCAGCAGTCGATTAGGGGGCTCCAGAGACACCGGGGAGCTGTTTTTT. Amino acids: CASSRLGGSRDTGELFF.